This record looks at one T cell receptor (beta chain) sequence and its context. The data were obtained in a study of blood T cell repertoires in COVID-19. Across the whole study: The United States, Italy and Spain provided the acute and convalescent COVID-19 samples. PBMCs, B-cell-depleted T cells, or T cells were the source of the cDNA or gDNA that made up the material.

The authors' processing: Amplified reference gene primers provided the basis for estimating nucleated cell counts. The repertoire was sequenced with immunoSEQ multiplex PCR; TCRdb's copy has only in-frame clones and lacks some. V and J calls plus clone size are reproduced from that table; the DNA served to infer D and trimming. The sample lists 300,000 or so clones; 86% were seen once. V was pared by 6 bases and J by 11 bases, with 19 bases between. CDR1 is MDHEN, CDR2 SYDVKM, per germline. The CDR3 is 13 residues long. The chain joins TRBV28 to TRBJ1-1; D possibly corresponds to TRBD1 (5 bases). The sequenced sample consisted of peripheral blood. This sequence was found in a woman aged 50 to 60 with acute or convalescent COVID-19. The chain's CDR3 is CASRSWQGGSAFF. The CDR3 DNA follows: TGTGCCAGCAGGAGCTGGCAGGGTGGGTCGGCTTTCTTT.